This T cell receptor (beta chain) was retrieved from a study of T cells in Graves' hyperthyroidism and ophthalmopathy. CDR3 length: 18 residues. V shed 2 bases and J 3 bases; nucleotides not matched to a gene: 9. The germline gives CDR1 SGHVS, CDR2 FNYEAQ. RNA transcripts gave rise to amplified TCR beta CDR3 regions. The HTBI set primed first-round TCR CDR3 RT-PCR. TCRdb processed the multiplex PCR reads anew with MiXCR; each CDR3 protein has one entry. This sample yields a few hundred thousand distinct CDR3 sequences, of which roughly 25% are seen a single time; roughly 80% belongs to the top ten. The rearrangement uses TRBV7-6 and TRBJ1-6; 8 bases agree with TRBD1. The sample was blood. This receptor was taken from a man aged 45-60 years with Graves' hyperthyroidism. The CDR3: CASSLQTATGGYNSPLHF. The CDR3 bases are TGTGCCAGCAGCTTACAGACGGCAACAGGGGGCTATAATTCACCCCTCCACTTT.